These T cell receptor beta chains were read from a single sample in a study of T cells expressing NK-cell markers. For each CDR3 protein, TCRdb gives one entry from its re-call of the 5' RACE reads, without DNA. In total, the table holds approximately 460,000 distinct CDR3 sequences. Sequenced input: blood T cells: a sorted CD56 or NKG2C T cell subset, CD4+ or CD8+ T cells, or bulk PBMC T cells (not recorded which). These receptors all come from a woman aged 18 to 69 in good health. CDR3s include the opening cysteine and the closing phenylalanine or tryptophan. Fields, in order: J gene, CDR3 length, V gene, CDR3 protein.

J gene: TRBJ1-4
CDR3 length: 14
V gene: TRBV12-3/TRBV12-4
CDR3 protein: CASSLDRLDEKLFF

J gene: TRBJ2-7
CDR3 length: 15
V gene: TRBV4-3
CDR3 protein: CASSQGLGTYYEQYF

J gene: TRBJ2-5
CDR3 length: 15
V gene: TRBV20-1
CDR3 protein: CSARFSGGPQETQYF

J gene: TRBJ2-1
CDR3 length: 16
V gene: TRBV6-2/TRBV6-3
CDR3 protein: CASNDRVAVSYNEQFF

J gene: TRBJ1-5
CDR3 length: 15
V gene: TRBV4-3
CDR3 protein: CASSRNLQGNQPQHF

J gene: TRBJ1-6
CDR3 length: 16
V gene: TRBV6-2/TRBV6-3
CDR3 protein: CATSRRQAYGYSPLHF

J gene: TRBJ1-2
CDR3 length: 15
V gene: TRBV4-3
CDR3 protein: CASSRVAGTEGGYTF

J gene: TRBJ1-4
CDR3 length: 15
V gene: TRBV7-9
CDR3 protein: CASTSPPRGDEKLFF

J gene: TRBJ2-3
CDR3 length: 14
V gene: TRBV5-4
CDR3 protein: CATSGGLAGVTQYF

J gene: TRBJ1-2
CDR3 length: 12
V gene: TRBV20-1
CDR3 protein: CSGGDRANGYTF

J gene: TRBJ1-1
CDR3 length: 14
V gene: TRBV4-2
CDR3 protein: CASSQGTENTEAFF

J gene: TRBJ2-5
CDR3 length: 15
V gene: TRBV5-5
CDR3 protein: CAASSGGGGQETQYF

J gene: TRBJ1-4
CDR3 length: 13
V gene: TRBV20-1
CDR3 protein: CSATGPANEKLFF

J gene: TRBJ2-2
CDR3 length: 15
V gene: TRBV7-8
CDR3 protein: CASSSGTLNTGELFF

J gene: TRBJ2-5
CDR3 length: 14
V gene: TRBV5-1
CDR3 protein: CASSRMTAEETQYF

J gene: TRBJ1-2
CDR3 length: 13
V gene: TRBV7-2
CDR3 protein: CASSLRRADGYTF

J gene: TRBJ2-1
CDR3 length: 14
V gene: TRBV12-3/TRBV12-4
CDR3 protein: CASIAQGPYNEQFF

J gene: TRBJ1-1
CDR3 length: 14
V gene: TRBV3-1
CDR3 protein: CASSQGVRGTEAFF

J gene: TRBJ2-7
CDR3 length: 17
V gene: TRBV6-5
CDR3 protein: CASSYSPGVGVSHEQYF

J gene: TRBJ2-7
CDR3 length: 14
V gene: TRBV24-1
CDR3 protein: CATSDSTGLREQYF

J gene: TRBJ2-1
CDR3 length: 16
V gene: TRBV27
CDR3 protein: CASSFLAGGPVNEQFF

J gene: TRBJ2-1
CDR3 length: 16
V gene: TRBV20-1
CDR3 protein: CSARDSHRTSANEQFF

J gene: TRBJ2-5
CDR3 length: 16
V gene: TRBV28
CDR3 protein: CASQPIIAGGQETQYF

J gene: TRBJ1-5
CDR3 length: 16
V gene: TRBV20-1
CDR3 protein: CSARDQGNYSNQPQHF

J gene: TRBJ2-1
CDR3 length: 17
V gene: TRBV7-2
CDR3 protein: CASSLILGTSGYNEQFF

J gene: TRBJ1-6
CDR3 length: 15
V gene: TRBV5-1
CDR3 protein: CASSLKDRENSPLHF

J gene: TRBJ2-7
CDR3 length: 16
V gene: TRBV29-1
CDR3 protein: CSVEGSATSGPYEQYF

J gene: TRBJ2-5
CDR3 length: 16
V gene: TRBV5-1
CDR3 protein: CASSLGPRTSVETQYF

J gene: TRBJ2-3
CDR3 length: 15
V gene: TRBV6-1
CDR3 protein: CASRQLAGVSDTQYF

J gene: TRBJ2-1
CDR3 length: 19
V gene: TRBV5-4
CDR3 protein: CASTLGTGWVGGSYNEQFF

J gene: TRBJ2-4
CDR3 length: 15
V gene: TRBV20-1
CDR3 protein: CSALQLVSGSNIQYF

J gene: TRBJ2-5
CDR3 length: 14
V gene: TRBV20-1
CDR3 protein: CSGAQTGLRETQYF

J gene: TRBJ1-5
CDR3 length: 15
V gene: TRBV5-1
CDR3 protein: CASSLGGQYNQPQHF

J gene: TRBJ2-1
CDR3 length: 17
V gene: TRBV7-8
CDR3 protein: CASSLAKDRWTDNEQFF

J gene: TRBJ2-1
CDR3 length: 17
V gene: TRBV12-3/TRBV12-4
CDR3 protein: CASSPISVAGSYNEQFF

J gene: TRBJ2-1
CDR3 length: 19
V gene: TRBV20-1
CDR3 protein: CSANPGLAGVEGSYNEQFF

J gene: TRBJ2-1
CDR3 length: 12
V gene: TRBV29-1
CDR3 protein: CSVVSRGVEQFF

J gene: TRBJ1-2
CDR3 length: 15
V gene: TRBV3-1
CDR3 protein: CASSPGQGVNYGYTF

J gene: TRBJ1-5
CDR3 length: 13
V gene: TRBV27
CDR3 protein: CASSGDSNQPQHF

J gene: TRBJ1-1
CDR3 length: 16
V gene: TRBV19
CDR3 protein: CASLSLLPTPNTEAFF

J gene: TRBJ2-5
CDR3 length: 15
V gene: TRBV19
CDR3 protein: CASSIRIIPQETQYF

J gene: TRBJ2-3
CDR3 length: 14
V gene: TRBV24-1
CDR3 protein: CATSWGQTTDTQYF

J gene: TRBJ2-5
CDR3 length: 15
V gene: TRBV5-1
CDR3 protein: CASSLVVTSGETQYF

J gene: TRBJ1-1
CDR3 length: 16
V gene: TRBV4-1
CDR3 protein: CASSQDGGGLNTEAFF

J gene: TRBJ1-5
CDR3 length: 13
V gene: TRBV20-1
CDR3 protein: CSASKTFNQPQHF

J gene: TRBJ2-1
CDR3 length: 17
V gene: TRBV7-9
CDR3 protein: CASSSATGSGGANEQFF

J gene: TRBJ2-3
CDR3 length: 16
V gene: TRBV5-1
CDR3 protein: CASSLGGLASTDTQYF

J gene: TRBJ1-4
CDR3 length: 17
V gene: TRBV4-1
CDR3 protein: CASSQDQDGANEKEVFF

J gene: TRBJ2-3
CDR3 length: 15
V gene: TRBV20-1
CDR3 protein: CSASIGVLKTDTQYF

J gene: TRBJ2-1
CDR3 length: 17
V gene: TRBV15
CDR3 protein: CATSRDLGSSGVNEQFF

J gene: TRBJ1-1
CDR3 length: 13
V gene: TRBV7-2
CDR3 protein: CASSYGMNTEAFF

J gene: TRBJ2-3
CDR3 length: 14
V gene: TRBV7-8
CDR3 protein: CASSTDRGADTQYF

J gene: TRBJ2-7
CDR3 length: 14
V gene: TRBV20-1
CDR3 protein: CSARPPGGRYEQYF

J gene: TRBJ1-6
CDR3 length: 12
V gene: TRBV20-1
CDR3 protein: CSARAEGAPLHF

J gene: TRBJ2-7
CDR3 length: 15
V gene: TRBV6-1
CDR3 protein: CASSEGTGYSYEQYF